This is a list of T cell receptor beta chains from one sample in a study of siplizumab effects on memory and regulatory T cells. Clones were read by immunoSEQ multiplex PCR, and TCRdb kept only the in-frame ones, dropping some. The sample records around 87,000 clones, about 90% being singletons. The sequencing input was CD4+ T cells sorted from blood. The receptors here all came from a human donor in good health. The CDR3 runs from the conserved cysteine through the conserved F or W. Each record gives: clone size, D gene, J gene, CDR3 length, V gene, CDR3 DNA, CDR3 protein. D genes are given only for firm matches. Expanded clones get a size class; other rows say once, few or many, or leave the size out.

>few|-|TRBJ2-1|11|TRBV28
TGTGCCAGCAACAGGGTCAATGAGCAGTTCTTC
CASNRVNEQFF
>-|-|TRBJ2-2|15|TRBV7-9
TGTGCCAGCAGCTCCTGGGGGAGTGGTACCGGGGAGCTGTTTTTT
CASSSWGSGTGELFF
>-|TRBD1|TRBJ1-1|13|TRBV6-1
TGTGCCAGCAGTAACTCCGGGACAGGGAAAGCTTTCTTT
CASSNSGTGKAFF
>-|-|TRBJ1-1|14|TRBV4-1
TGCGCCAGCAGCTTAACCGGGACGAAAGGTGAAGCTTTCTTT
CASSLTGTKGEAFF
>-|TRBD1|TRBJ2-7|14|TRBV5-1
TGCGCCAGCAGCTTACAGACAGGGGCCTACGAGCAGTACTTC
CASSLQTGAYEQYF
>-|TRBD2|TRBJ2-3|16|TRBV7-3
TGTGCCAGCAGCCCGGGACTAGCGGGGAGCACAGATACGCAGTATTTT
CASSPGLAGSTDTQYF
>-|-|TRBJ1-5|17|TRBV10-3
TGTGCCATCAGTGCTTCGCCGGGACGGGATAGCAATCAGCCCCAGCATTTT
CAISASPGRDSNQPQHF
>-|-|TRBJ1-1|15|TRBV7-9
TGTGCCAGCAGCGCGTACAGGGTTCCGAACACTGAAGCTTTCTTT
CASSAYRVPNTEAFF
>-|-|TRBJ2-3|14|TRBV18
TGTGCCAGCTCACCGAGCCCTAGCACAGATACGCAGTATTTT
CASSPSPSTDTQYF
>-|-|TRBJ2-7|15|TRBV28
TGTGCCAGCAGTTTATTAAGCGGAGCCACCTACGAGCAGTACTTC
CASSLLSGATYEQYF
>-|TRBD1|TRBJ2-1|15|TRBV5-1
TGCGCCAGCAGTTCCGGACAGGGCACCTACAATGAGCAGTTCTTC
CASSSGQGTYNEQFF
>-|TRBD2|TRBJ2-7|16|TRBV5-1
TGCGCCAGCAGCTTGGGACTAGCGGAGAGCTCCTACGAGCAGTACTTC
CASSLGLAESSYEQYF
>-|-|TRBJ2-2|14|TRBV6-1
TGTGCCAGCAGCCAGGAGGGGGACACCGGGGAGCTGTTTTTT
CASSQEGDTGELFF
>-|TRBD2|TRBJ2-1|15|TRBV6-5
TGTGCCAGCAGTGCTACTAGCGGGAGGGCCGGGGAGCAGTTCTTC
CASSATSGRAGEQFF
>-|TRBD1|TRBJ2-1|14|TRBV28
TGTGCCAGCAGTCCTCGGACAGGGGGGGATGAGCAGTTCTTC
CASSPRTGGDEQFF
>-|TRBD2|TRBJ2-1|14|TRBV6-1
TGTGCCAGCAGCACTAGCGGGACCTACAATGAGCAGTTCTTC
CASSTSGTYNEQFF
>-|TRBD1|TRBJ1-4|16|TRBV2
TGTGCCAGCAGTGAAGGACAGGGGTTGAGGAATGAAAAACTGTTTTTT
CASSEGQGLRNEKLFF
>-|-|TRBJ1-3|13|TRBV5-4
TGTGCCAGCAGCTTGGCCGCAGGAAACACCATATATTTT
CASSLAAGNTIYF
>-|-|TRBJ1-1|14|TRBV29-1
TGCAGCGCCGAACGGGGGCCCATGAACACTGAAGCTTTCTTT
CSAERGPMNTEAFF
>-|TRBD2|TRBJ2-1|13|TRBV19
TGTGCCAGTAGTACACCGGGGGGGAATGAGCAGTTCTTC
CASSTPGGNEQFF
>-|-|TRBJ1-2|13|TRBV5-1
TGCGCCAGCAGCGGGGACCGAATTTATGGCTACACCTTC
CASSGDRIYGYTF
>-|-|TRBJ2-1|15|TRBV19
TGTGCCAGTAGTATAGACGGGAGCTCCTACAATGAGCAGTTCTTC
CASSIDGSSYNEQFF
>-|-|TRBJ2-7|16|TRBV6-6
TGTGCCAGCAGTTACATCGGGTCAGGTGGCCCCTACGAGCAGTACTTC
CASSYIGSGGPYEQYF
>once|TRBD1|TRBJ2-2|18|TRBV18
TGTGCCAGCTCACCCCAATTGCCCGGGACAGGGGCCACCGGGGAGCTGTTTTTT
CASSPQLPGTGATGELFF
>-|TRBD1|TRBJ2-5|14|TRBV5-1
TGCGCCAGCAGCACTGGGACAGGGGAAGAGACCCAGTACTTC
CASSTGTGEETQYF
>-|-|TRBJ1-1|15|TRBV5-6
TGTGCCAGCAGCCCGACCTGGGTAGGGTCCACTGAAGCTTTCTTT
CASSPTWVGSTEAFF
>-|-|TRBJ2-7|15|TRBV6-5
TGTGCCAGCAGTTACTCCGGCAGGGGGGTCTACGAGCAGTACTTC
CASSYSGRGVYEQYF
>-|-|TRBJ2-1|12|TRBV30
TGTGCCTGGAGTTCTGGCCTGAAGGAGCAGTTCTTC
CAWSSGLKEQFF
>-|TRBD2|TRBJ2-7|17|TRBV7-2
TGTGCCAGCAGCTACCGGGAGGGAGCGGGAGAGGGGTACGAGCAGTACTTC
CASSYREGAGEGYEQYF
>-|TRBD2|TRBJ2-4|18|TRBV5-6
TGTGCCAGCAGCTTTCGGCGGGGGTGGCCCCTAGCCAAAAACATTCAGTACTTC
CASSFRRGWPLAKNIQYF
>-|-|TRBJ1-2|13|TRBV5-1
TGCGCCAGCAGCTTGGACGGGCTGAACGGCTACACCTTC
CASSLDGLNGYTF
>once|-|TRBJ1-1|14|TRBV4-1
TGCGCCAGCAGCGTGCCAGGTAGGAACACTGAAGCTTTCTTT
CASSVPGRNTEAFF
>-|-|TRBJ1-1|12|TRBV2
TGTGCCAGCAGGGAAAGAGGGACTGAAGCTTTCTTT
CASRERGTEAFF
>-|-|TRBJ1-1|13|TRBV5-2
TGTGCCAGCAGCAGGACGGGGAACACTGAAGCTTTCTTT
CASSRTGNTEAFF
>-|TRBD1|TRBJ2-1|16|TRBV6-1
TGTGCCAGCAGTGAAATAGGGACAGCATCCTACAATGAGCAGTTCTTC
CASSEIGTASYNEQFF
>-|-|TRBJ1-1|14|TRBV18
TGTGCCAGCTCACCAAAGAACAGGGTCACTGAAGCTTTCTTT
CASSPKNRVTEAFF
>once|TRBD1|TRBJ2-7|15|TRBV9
TGTGCCAGCAGCGCAGGGACAGGGGGGTCTGATGAGCAGTACTTC
CASSAGTGGSDEQYF
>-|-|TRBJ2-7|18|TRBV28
TGTGCCAGCAGGCAAGACAGTTTTGGGGTTCGTTTTACCTACGAGCAGTACTTC
CASRQDSFGVRFTYEQYF
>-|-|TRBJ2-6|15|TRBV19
TGTGCCAGTAGGAGAACGATCTCTGGGGCCAACGTCCTGACTTTC
CASRRTISGANVLTF
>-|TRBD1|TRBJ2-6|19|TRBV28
TGTGCCAGCGGTAGGGGACAGACAGGGGGCTGGTCTGGGGCCAACGTCCTGACTTTC
CASGRGQTGGWSGANVLTF
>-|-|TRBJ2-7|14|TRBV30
TGTGCCTGGAGCCCTTCCAGGGTGTCCTACGAGCAGTACTTC
CAWSPSRVSYEQYF
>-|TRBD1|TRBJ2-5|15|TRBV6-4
TGTGCCACCTCAAAGGACAGGGGAGGATGGGAGACCCAGTACTTC
CATSKDRGGWETQYF
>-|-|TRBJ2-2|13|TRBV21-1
TGTGCCAGCAGCAAAGAAAGAACCGGGGAGCTGTTTTTT
CASSKERTGELFF
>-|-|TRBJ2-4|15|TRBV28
TGTGCCAGCAGTTCCCGGGGTCTAGCCAAAAACATTCAGTACTTC
CASSSRGLAKNIQYF
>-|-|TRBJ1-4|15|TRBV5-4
TGTGCCAGCAGCTTGCAGGGAAGGACTAATGAAAAACTGTTTTTT
CASSLQGRTNEKLFF
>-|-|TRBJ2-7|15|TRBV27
TGTGCCAGCAGTTCACCGGGACGCAAAATGTACGAGCAGTACTTC
CASSSPGRKMYEQYF
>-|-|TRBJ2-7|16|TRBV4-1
TGCGCCAGCAGCCAAGGAGCCGGCAATCGCATGAACGAGCAGTACTTC
CASSQGAGNRMNEQYF
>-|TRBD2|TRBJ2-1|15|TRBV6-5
TGTGCCAGCAGTTACACAGGACTAGCCTGGAATGAGCAGTTCTTC
CASSYTGLAWNEQFF
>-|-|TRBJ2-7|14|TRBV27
TGTGCCAGCAGTTTGACTACCAACTCCTACGAGCAGTACTTC
CASSLTTNSYEQYF
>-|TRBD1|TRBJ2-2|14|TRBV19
TGTGCCAGTAGTATAGGACAGGGCACCGGGGAGCTGTTTTTT
CASSIGQGTGELFF